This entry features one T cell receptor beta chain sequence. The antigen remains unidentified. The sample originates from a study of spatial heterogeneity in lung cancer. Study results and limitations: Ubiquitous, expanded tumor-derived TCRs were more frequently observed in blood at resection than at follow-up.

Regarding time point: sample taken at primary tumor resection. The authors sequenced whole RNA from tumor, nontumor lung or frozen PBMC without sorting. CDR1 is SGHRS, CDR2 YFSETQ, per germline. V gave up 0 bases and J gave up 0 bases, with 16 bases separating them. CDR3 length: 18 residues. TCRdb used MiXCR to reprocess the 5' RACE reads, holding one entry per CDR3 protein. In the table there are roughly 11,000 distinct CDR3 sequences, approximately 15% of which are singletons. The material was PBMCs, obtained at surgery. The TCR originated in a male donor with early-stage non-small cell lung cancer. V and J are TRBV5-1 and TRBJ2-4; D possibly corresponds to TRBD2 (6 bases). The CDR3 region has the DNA TGCGCCAGCAGCTTGGAGGGACTCGGATCCCTAGCCAAAAACATTCAGTACTTC. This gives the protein CASSLEGLGSLAKNIQYF.